This entry is about one T cell receptor beta chain. TCRdb recomputed calls from the 5' RACE reads with MiXCR, one row per CDR3 protein. The data hold 70,000 to 95,000 distinct CDR3 sequences, with roughly 14% observed a single time. This record belongs to a study of early T cells in non-severe SARS-CoV-2 infection. Trimming left V 4 bases short and J 4 bases short, with 8 bases between. The CDR3 sequence is 12 residues long. Looked up from germline, CDR1 is SQVTM and CDR2 is ANQGSEA. The sequence was collected from an adult who was a healthcare worker with PCR-confirmed SARS-CoV-2 infection or an uninfected control (not recorded which). The chain recombines TRBV29-1 with TRBJ1-3; D is unresolved. The sequencing input was whole blood. The CDR3: CSVALGGNTIYF. The DNA of the CDR3 is TGCAGCGTTGCCCTCGGGGGAAACACCATATATTTT.